The sequence of this TCR beta chain was determined in a study of early T cells in non-severe SARS-CoV-2 infection. The wider study: It was bulk RNA from unsorted whole blood that was sequenced, and the chains were unpaired.

Study-level findings and limits: A preference for anti-spike CD8 responses marked VDJdb matching, which missed private and CD4 specificities.

This clonotype was counted a few times. Its cognate antigen is unknown. Unique molecular identifiers were added to individual cDNA molecules. TCRdb independently ran MiXCR on the 5' RACE reads; one entry per CDR3 protein. The sample holds 65,000 to 80,000 distinct CDR3 sequences, 9.5% to 15% seen once. The germline V gene has CDR1 MNHEY and CDR2 SMNVEV (reference sequence). Unmatched junction bases numbered 4, after V lost 5 bases and J lost 6 bases. This CDR3 has 13 amino acids. This sequence originates from an adult who was a healthcare worker with PCR-confirmed SARS-CoV-2 infection or an uninfected control (not recorded which). V and J are TRBV27 and TRBJ2-3; 8 nucleotides align to TRBD1. Sequencing was performed on whole blood. The CDR3 nucleotides read TGTGCCAGCAGTGGACAGGGAGGCGATACGCAGTATTTT. Translating it yields CASSGQGGDTQYF.